Below, 25 T cell receptor beta chains from the same sample are listed, as sequenced in a study of T cell changes during pregnancy in multiple sclerosis. The repertoire was sequenced with immunoSEQ multiplex PCR; TCRdb's copy has only in-frame clones and lacks some. Among approximately 30,000 clones listed, 88% were seen once. Sequences were derived from CD8+ T cells from peripheral blood mononuclear cells, sampled in the second trimester of pregnancy. All receptors come from a female donor with multiple sclerosis, enrolled in a pregnancy study.

This clone appeared a single time. The J gene is TRBJ2-1, the V gene TRBV9; D may be TRBD2 (7 bases). From germline, CDR1 is SGDLS and CDR2 YYNGEE. The CDR3 sequence is 15 residues long. V lost 2 bases, J lost 6 bases, and 15 bases lay in between. DNA of the CDR3: TGTGCCAGCAGCGTTGGCGGGGGCTCCCTCAATGAGCAGTTCTTC. It specifies CASSVGGGSLNEQFF. The full variable domain, its missing parts supplied by reference TRBV9 and TRBJ2-1, is DSGVTQTPKHLITATGQRVTLRCSPRSGDLSVYWYQQSLDQGLQFLIQYYNGEERAKGNILERFSAQQFPDLHSELNLSSLELGDSALYFCASSVGGGSLNEQFFGPGTRLTVL.

The V call is TRBV28, the J call TRBJ2-7; the D gene is possibly TRBD1 (5 bases). This CDR3 spans 15 amino acids. CDR1 is MDHEN and CDR2 is SYDVKM in the germline V gene. The V and J ends lost 4 bases and 5 bases respectively, with 18 bases between them. CDR3 loop: CASSSPIPGWHEQYF. CDR3 nucleotide sequence: TGTGCCAGCAGTTCCCCGATCCCAGGGTGGCACGAGCAGTACTTC. Using reference TRBV28 and TRBJ2-7 for the parts outside the CDR3, the full variable domain is DVKVTQSSRYLVKRTGEKVFLECVQDMDHENMFWYRQDPGLGLRLIYFSYDVKMKEKGDIPEGYSVSREKKERFSLILESASTNQTSMYLCASSSPIPGWHEQYFGPGTRLTVT.

The rearrangement links TRBV7-8 to TRBJ2-7; D call uncertain. With 3 bases removed from V and 0 bases from J, the gap between germline ends came to 3 bases. Per the germline V gene, CDR1 is SGHVS and CDR2 is FQNEAQ. The CDR3 has 12 residues. The CDR3 here is CASSFISYEQYF. The CDR3 DNA is TGTGCCAGCAGCTTTATCTCCTACGAGCAGTACTTC.

The chain links TRBV5-1 to TRBJ2-7, with TRBD1 identical over 8 bases. J gave up 3 bases and V 4 bases, and 3 bases lay outside the gene matches. This CDR3 is 13 amino acids long. Germline V gene lookup returns CDR1 SGHRS and CDR2 YFSETQ. CDR3 amino acids: CASSVTGDYEQYF. The CDR3 DNA is TGCGCCAGCAGCGTGACAGGGGACTACGAGCAGTACTTC.

This clone showed up just once. This CDR3 is CASSPAGQGQTQYF. The DNA of the CDR3 is TGTGCCAGCTCACCCGCGGGACAGGGACAGACCCAGTACTTC. The rearrangement links TRBV18 to TRBJ2-5; 9 nucleotides line up with TRBD1. CDR3 length equals 14 residues. J lost 6 bases, V lost 3 bases, and 5 bases had no gene match. Germline V gene lookup returns CDR1 KGHSH and CDR2 LQKENI.

The chain uses TRBV15 and TRBJ1-1; no firm D call. The CDR3 loop spans 13 amino acids. Germline V gives CDR1 LNHNV, CDR2 YYDKDF (reference sequence). The V end lost 3 bases, the J end lost 0 bases, and 5 bases lay between the germline ends. For the CDR3, the DNA is TGTGCCACCAGCAGCCTCGTGAACACTGAAGCTTTCTTT. This codes for CATSSLVNTEAFF.

This chain links TRBV7-6 with TRBJ1-2, with no clear D. The CDR3 consists of 15 residues. Trimming shortened V by 1 base and J by 5 bases, and 14 bases separated the two germline ends. CDR1 is SGHVS, CDR2 FNYEAQ, per germline. The CDR3 spells CASSLVETGGYGYTF. The CDR3, as DNA: TGTGCCAGCAGCTTAGTTGAAACGGGAGGGTATGGCTACACCTTC.

The V call is TRBV25-1, the J call TRBJ2-3, with D possibly TRBD2 on 7 matching bases. Trimming left V 3 bases short and J 3 bases short, with 13 bases between. The CDR3 extends over 15 amino acids. Germline CDR1 MGHDK, CDR2 SYGVNS. Written as DNA, the CDR3 is TGTGCCAGCAGTGAGGTGGGGGGGCTGACAGATACGCAGTATTTT. This encodes CASSEVGGLTDTQYF. The full variable domain, its missing parts supplied by reference TRBV25-1 and TRBJ2-3, is EADIYQTPRYLVIGTGKKITLECSQTMGHDKMYWYQQDPGMELHLIHYSYGVNSTEKGDLSSESTVSRIRTEHFPLTLESARPSHTSQYLCASSEVGGLTDTQYFGPGTRLTVL.

This clone was found once. J is TRBJ2-1 and V is TRBV14, with 9 bases matching TRBD2. Per the germline V gene, CDR1 is SGHDN and CDR2 is FVKESK. This CDR3 comprises 15 residues. The V segment lost 1 base and the J segment 9 bases; nucleotides outside the gene matches: 7. The CDR3 loop reads CASSQVAGGSGEQFF. The CDR3 bases are TGTGCCAGCAGCCAAGTGGCGGGGGGGTCTGGTGAGCAGTTCTTC.

This chain joins TRBV29-1 and TRBJ1-3; no reliable D call. Looked up from germline, CDR1 is SQVTM and CDR2 is ANQGSEA. The V gene lost 4 bases and the J gene lost 1 base, with 8 bases spanning the gap. CDR3 length: 13 residues. DNA of the CDR3: TGCAGCGTTGGGGAGGAGTCTGGAAACACCATATATTTT. Translation: CSVGEESGNTIYF.

The chain uses TRBV18 and TRBJ1-5; tentative D call: TRBD1 (5 bases). Germline V gene sequence: CDR1 KGHSH, CDR2 LQKENI. The CDR3 consists of 17 residues. The V end was cut by 2 bases, the J end by 0 bases, with 14 bases between. CDR3 nucleotides: TGTGCCAGCTCACCAACGGAGGGGAGGGGTAGCAATCAGCCCCAGCATTTT. Protein: CASSPTEGRGSNQPQHF.

Here the CDR3 reads CASRKPPGQGKDEQFF. The CDR3 DNA is TGTGCCAGCAGAAAACCTCCGGGACAGGGTAAGGATGAGCAGTTCTTC. This chain uses TRBV4-2 with TRBJ2-1, with 9 nucleotides matching TRBD1. CDR3 size: 16 residues. The V gene end was trimmed by 6 bases and the J gene end by 8 bases; junction bases not matched to a gene: 14. Germline-derived CDR1 and CDR2 are LGHNA and YNFKEQ.

The chain combines TRBV4-1 with TRBJ2-5; TRBD2 agrees at 8 bases. Germline V gives CDR1 MGHRA, CDR2 YSYEKL. V gave up 0 bases and J gave up 1 base; unmatched junction bases: 7. This CDR3 comprises 17 residues. The CDR3, as DNA: TGCGCCAGCAGCCAAGAAGGTTGGCGGGGGGCCCAAGAGACCCAGTACTTC. Translation gives CASSQEGWRGAQETQYF.

As to this clone: At one boundary the junction diverges from the germline segment, which might be a read error. This CDR3 is also generated by other DNA sequences in the sample. As DNA, the CDR3 is TGTGCTAGCAGCTTAAGGTGGAGCCGAGGACAGCTGAACACCGGGGAGCTGTTTTTT. Protein: CASSLRWSRGQLNTGELFF. This chain uses TRBV7-7 with TRBJ2-2; D possibly corresponds to TRBD1 (6 bases). The CDR3 covers 19 residues. CDR1 is SSHAT and CDR2 is FNYEAQ in the germline V gene (reference sequence).

Only one count was recorded for this clone. This rearrangement joins TRBV19 to TRBJ1-1; perhaps TRBD1 as D (6 bases). There are 15 residues in the CDR3. The germline V gene has CDR1 LNHDA and CDR2 SQIVND (reference sequence). Trimming removed 1 base from V and 0 bases from J, with 9 bases in between. The CDR3 DNA reads TGTGCCAGTAGTATAGCTCAGGGGATGAACACTGAAGCTTTCTTT. This gives the protein CASSIAQGMNTEAFF.

The chain recombines TRBV13 with TRBJ1-1; TRBD1 aligns across 11 bases. V lost 4 bases to trimming and J lost 6 bases; unmatched junction nucleotides: 4. This CDR3 contains 14 residues. Germline V gene lookup returns CDR1 PRHDT and CDR2 FYEKMQ (reference sequence). Written as DNA, the CDR3 is TGTGCCAGCAGCTGGGGGACAGGGGGGGCTGAAGCTTTCTTT. Protein sequence: CASSWGTGGAEAFF.

The V gene is TRBV5-4, the J gene TRBJ2-2, with D unclear. The germline gives CDR1 SGHNT, CDR2 YYREEE (reference sequence). CDR3 length: 13 amino acids. Between the trimmed V and J ends, which lost 4 bases and 6 bases, there was a span of 10 bases. CDR3 in DNA: TGTGCCAGCAGCCCCGTGGCGGCCGGGGAGCTGTTTTTT. Its translation is CASSPVAAGELFF.

The rearrangement uses TRBV11-2 and TRBJ1-1; D is uncertain. There are 12 residues in the CDR3. Germline V gene sequence: CDR1 SGHAT, CDR2 FQNNGV. The V end lost 0 bases, the J end lost 5 bases, and 4 bases lay between the germline ends. The CDR3 sequence is CASSLDPTEAFF. The CDR3 DNA sequence: TGTGCCAGCAGCTTAGACCCGACTGAAGCTTTCTTT.

The chain couples TRBV10-2 to TRBJ1-1; the D gene is possibly TRBD1 (5 bases). Germline CDR1 reads WSHSY; CDR2 reads SAAADI. V was clipped by 9 bases and J by 6 bases, with 14 bases between them. The CDR3 has 12 residues. The CDR3 here is CASSGWMAEAFF. The CDR3 nucleotides read TGCGCCAGTTCAGGGTGGATGGCTGAAGCTTTCTTT.

The chain carries TRBV7-6 and TRBJ2-1; 10 bases map to TRBD2. CDR3 length equals 15 residues. Trimming took 5 bases from V and 9 from J; bases not matched to a gene: 10. Germline-derived CDR1 and CDR2 are SGHVS and FNYEAQ. CDR3 region: CASSIKGSGGTEQFF. The CDR3 DNA reads as TGTGCCAGCAGCATAAAGGGTAGCGGGGGGACTGAGCAGTTCTTC.

V and J are TRBV7-3 and TRBJ2-5; D gene uncertain. CDR1 and CDR2 (germline): SGHTA, FQGTGA. V lost 8 bases to trimming and J lost 2 bases, with 15 bases between them. The CDR3 totals 14 residues. CDR3 coding DNA: TGTGCCAGCGCGTTAATGGGCAGTCAAGAGACCCAGTACTTC. This codes for CASALMGSQETQYF.

The chain couples TRBV4-2 to TRBJ1-2, with 7 bases that match TRBD1. The V segment lost 6 bases and the J segment 6 bases; nucleotides outside the gene matches: 13. The CDR3 loop spans 15 amino acids. Germline assignment: CDR1 LGHNA and CDR2 YNFKEQ. This CDR3 is CASRHPSTGPDGYTF. As DNA, the CDR3 is TGTGCCAGCAGACATCCCTCGACAGGGCCCGATGGCTACACCTTC.

This chain joins TRBV5-6 and TRBJ2-1, with TRBD1 matching 9 bases. Trimming at V came to 2 bases and at J to 6 bases, leaving 3 bases not matched to a gene. The CDR3 is made up of 14 amino acids. The germline CDR1 and CDR2 sequences are SGHDT and YYEEEE. CDR3 DNA: TGTGCCAGCAGCTTCGGACAGGGGCTCAATGAGCAGTTCTTC. Encoded protein: CASSFGQGLNEQFF. Full variable domain (rest looked up from reference TRBV5-6 and TRBJ2-1): DAGVTQSPTHLIKTRGQQVTLRCSPKSGHDTVSWYQQALGQGPQFIFQYYEEEERQRGNFPDRFSGHQFPNYSSELNVNALLLGDSALYLCASSFGQGLNEQFFGPGTRLTVL.

V usage is TRBV6-1 and J usage is TRBJ2-3; D is uncertain. The CDR3 extends over 16 amino acids. Between the trimmed V and J ends, which lost 4 bases and 0 bases, there was a span of 14 bases. Germline V gene data show CDR1 as MNHNS and CDR2 as SASEGT. This CDR3 is CASSGLRVPSTDTQYF. CDR3 bases: TGTGCCAGCAGTGGGCTACGGGTTCCTAGCACAGATACGCAGTATTTT.

As DNA, the CDR3 is TGTGCCAGCAGCCCAACAGGGATGCAAGAGACCCAGTACTTC. Translating it yields CASSPTGMQETQYF. The rearrangement uses TRBV7-3 and TRBJ2-5, with a weak D call TRBD1 (6 bases). The CDR3 contains 14 residues. Trimming removed 5 bases from V and 2 bases from J, with 12 bases in between. Germline values: CDR1 SGHTA, CDR2 FQGTGA.